The source of this T cell receptor (beta chain) is a study of memory CD4+ T cells and cytomegalovirus serostatus. In the case of this clone: Its antigen is still unknown.

Single viable CD3+CD4+CD8-CD45RO+ cells were sorted as the memory CD4+ T cells. The germline V gene encodes CDR1 SGHAT and CDR2 FQDESV (reference sequence). This CDR3 spans 15 amino acids. The ends were cut back, 6 bases at V and 5 bases at J, with 20 bases in the middle. Regarding the study as a whole: Of under 200 reported CMV TCRbeta sequences, roughly 70 were found in memory CD4+ repertoires.

The repertoire was sequenced with immunoSEQ multiplex PCR; TCRdb's copy has only in-frame clones and lacks some. The sample contains tens of thousands of clones, about 74% of which appear only once. The sequenced material came from memory CD4+ T cells from blood. The chain employs TRBV11-1 and TRBJ2-7; the D gene is possibly TRBD1 (6 bases). This TCR was sampled from an adult in good health and CMV-seropositive. CDR3 nucleotides: TGTGCCAGCAGTCGAAATCCGGACAGAGCTGACGAGCAGTACTTC. As protein: CASSRNPDRADEQYF. Variable domain in full (rest from reference TRBV11-1 and TRBJ2-7): EAEVAQSPRYKITEKSQAVAFWCDPISGHATLYWYRQILGQGPELLVQFQDESVVDDSQLPKDRFSAERLKGVDSTLKIQPAELGDSAMYLCASSRNPDRADEQYFGPGTRLTVT.